This T cell receptor beta chain originates from a study of human versus mouse CDR3 diversity and MHC coevolution. Points from the study as a whole: Clonal inequality was lowest in most of the three human donors.

Libraries were prepared by immunoSEQ multiplex PCR; TCRdb keeps only in-frame clonotypes and omits some of them. The table has 60,000 or so clones, about 93% seen once; the top ten hold about 19%. V shed 5 bases and J 4 bases; nucleotides not matched to a gene: 7. Germline loops: CDR1 SEHNR, CDR2 FQNEAQ (reference sequence). The CDR3 covers 15 residues. Of note for this clone: The antigen is unknown.

This receptor was taken from a person aged 55 to 75 in good health. The genes are TRBV7-9 and TRBJ1-2, with 10 bases fitting TRBD1. Specimen: naive CD4+ T cells from blood. Subset indicated: CD45RO-negative CD62L-positive naive CD4 T cells. CDR3 sequence reads: CASSAWDRGVYGYTF. The CDR3 region has the DNA TGTGCCAGCAGCGCATGGGACAGGGGTGTCTATGGCTACACCTTC. The full variable domain, its missing parts supplied by reference TRBV7-9 and TRBJ1-2, is DTGVSQNPRHKITKRGQNVTFRCDPISEHNRLYWYRQTLGQGPEFLTYFQNEAQLEKSRLLSDRFSAERPKGSFSTLEIQRTEQGDSAMYLCASSAWDRGVYGYTFGSGTRLTVV.